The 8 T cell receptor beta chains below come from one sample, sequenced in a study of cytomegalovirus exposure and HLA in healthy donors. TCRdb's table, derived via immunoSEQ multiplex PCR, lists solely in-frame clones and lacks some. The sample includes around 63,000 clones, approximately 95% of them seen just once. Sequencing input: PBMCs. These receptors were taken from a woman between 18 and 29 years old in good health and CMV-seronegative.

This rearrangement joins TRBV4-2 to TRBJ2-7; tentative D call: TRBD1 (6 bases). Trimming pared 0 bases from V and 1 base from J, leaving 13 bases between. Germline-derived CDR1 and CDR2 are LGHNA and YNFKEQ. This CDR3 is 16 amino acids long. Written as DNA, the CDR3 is TGTGCCAGCAGCCAAGACCCAGGGGTTGGGTCCTACGAGCAGTACTTC. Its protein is CASSQDPGVGSYEQYF.

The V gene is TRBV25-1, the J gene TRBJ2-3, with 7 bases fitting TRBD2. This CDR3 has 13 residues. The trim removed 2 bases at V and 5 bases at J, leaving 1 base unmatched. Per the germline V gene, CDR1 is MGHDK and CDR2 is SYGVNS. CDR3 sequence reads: CASSEGTKDTQYF. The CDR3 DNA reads TGTGCCAGCAGTGAAGGGACTAAAGATACGCAGTATTTT.

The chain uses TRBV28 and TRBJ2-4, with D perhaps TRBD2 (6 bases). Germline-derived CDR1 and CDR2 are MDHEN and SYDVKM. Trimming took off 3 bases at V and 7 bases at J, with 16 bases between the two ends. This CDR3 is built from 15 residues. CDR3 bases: TGTGCCAGCAGTTTGGCGGGGCCTCGCGGGAACATTCAGTACTTC. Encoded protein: CASSLAGPRGNIQYF.

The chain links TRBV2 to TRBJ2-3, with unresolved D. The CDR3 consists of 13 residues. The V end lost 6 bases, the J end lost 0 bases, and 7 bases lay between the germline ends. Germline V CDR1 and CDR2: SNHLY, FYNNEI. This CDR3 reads CASRIGSTDTQYF. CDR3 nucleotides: TGTGCCAGCAGAATCGGGAGCACAGATACGCAGTATTTT.

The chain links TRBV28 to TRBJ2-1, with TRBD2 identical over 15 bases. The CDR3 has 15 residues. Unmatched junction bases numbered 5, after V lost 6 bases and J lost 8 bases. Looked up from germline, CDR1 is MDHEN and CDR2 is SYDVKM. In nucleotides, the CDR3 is TGTGCCAGCAGAGGACTAGCGGGAGGGAGGGATGAGCAGTTCTTC. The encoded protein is CASRGLAGGRDEQFF.

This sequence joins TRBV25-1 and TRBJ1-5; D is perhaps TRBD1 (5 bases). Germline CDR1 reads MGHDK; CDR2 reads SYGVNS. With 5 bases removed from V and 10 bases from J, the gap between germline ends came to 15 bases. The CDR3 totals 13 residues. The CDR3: CASSSGGWDPQHF. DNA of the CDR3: TGTGCCAGCAGTAGCGGGGGGTGGGATCCCCAGCATTTT.

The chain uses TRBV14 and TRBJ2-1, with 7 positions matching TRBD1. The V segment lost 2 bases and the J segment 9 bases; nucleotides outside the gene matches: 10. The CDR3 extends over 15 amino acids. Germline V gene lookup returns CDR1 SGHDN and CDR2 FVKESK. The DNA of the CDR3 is TGTGCCAGCAGCCAAATGAGACAGGGCCGGAGTGAGCAGTTCTTC. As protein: CASSQMRQGRSEQFF.

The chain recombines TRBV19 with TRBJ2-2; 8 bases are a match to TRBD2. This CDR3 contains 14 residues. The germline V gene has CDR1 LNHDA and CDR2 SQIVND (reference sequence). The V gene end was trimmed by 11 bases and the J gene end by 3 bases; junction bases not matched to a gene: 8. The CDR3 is CAAKSGSDTGELFF. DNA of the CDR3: TGTGCCGCGAAAAGCGGGAGTGACACCGGGGAGCTGTTTTTT.